The rows below give T cell receptor beta chains drawn from one sample of a study of chemoradiotherapy in HPV16-positive cancers. Measured with immunoSEQ multiplex PCR; TCRdb has only the in-frame clones, and not every one. The table includes about 10,000 clones, approximately 80% detected once. Sample: tumor tissue, taken from a patient who underwent chemoradiotherapy. The receptors originated from a human donor with HPV-associated anogenital cancer. The CDR3 runs from the conserved cysteine through the conserved F or W. D genes are given only for firm matches. Clone sizes are given selectively: once, few, many, or a class where the clone is expanded.

>NA|NA|TRBJ1-1|TRBV5-1
TGCGCCAGCAGACCTTTAAGCCGCGGGGGCACTGAAGCTTTCTTT
CASRPLSRGGTEAFF
>TRBD2|NA|TRBJ2-7|TRBV23-1
TGCGCCAGCAGCCTGACCGGGACTAGCGGGGGGTCCTGGGACGAGCAGTACTTC
CASSLTGTSGGSWDEQYF
>NA|NA|TRBJ1-1|TRBV7-6
TGTGCCAGCAGCGTCACGGTGGGGGGATGGGCTTTCTTT
CASSVTVGGWAFF
>NA|NA|TRBJ1-5|TRBV5-6
TGTGCCAGCAGCTCTAGGTTCAATCAGCCCCAGCATTTT
CASSSRFNQPQHF
>NA|NA|TRBJ2-7|TRBV15
TGTGCCACCGCGGCGGGACAGCGAAGCTCCTACGAGCAGTACTTC
CATAAGQRSSYEQYF
>NA|once|TRBJ1-1|TRBV19
TGTGCCAGTAGTATGGCAGGGGTAGCTGAAGCTTTCTTT
CASSMAGVAEAFF
>NA|NA|TRBJ1-2|TRBV5-1
TGCGCCAGCAGCCCTTCCAACGCGCTGGAGCCCTATGGCTACACCTTC
CASSPSNALEPYGYTF
>TRBD2|NA|TRBJ2-2|TRBV6-1
TGTGCCAGCAGTGGTAGCGGGGGATGGAGCACCGGGGAGCTGTTTTTT
CASSGSGGWSTGELFF
>NA|NA|TRBJ2-3|TRBV7-9
TGTGCCAGCAGCTTGGAGGCGGCATTGCAGTATTTT
CASSLEAALQYF
>TRBD1|large|TRBJ2-7|TRBV6-5
TGTGCCAGCAGTCAGACAGGGAACTACGAGCAGTACTTC
CASSQTGNYEQYF
>NA|NA|TRBJ1-2|TRBV5-1
TGTGCCAGCAGCTCCCAGGGAGTCCTCTATGGCTACACCTTC
CASSSQGVLYGYTF
>TRBD2|NA|TRBJ2-1|TRBV9
TGTGCCAGCAGCGTAGAAGCGGGGAGGAGGAATGAGCAGTTCTTC
CASSVEAGRRNEQFF
>TRBD1|NA|TRBJ1-3|TRBV2
TGTGCCAGCAGCGAAGACAGGGGGCATGGAAACACCATATATTTT
CASSEDRGHGNTIYF
>NA|NA|TRBJ2-7|TRBV11-2
TGTGCCAGCAGCCCAGGGGGGGGAGTAGGCTACGAGCAGTACTTC
CASSPGGGVGYEQYF
>TRBD1|NA|TRBJ2-1|TRBV27
TGTGCCAGCAAATCCGGGACAGTCTCTGGGAATGAGCAGTTCTTC
CASKSGTVSGNEQFF
>TRBD1|few|TRBJ2-7|TRBV5-1
TGCGCCAGCAGCTTGGCCTCTAGGGACAGGGGGCCCTACGAGCAGTACTTC
CASSLASRDRGPYEQYF
>NA|NA|TRBJ1-3|TRBV5-6
TGTGCCAGCAGCGAAGGACTGGCTGCGGGAAACACCATATATTTT
CASSEGLAAGNTIYF
>NA|NA|TRBJ1-2|TRBV9
TGTGCCAGCAGCGTAGCTCCTGGGCGTGGCTACACCTTC
CASSVAPGRGYTF
>NA|NA|TRBJ2-7|TRBV19
TGTGCCAGTAGTCCCGGTAAAGGCGCGAGCTCCTACGAGCAGTACTTC
CASSPGKGASSYEQYF
>TRBD2|NA|TRBJ2-5|TRBV5-4
TGTGCCAGCAGCTTGTTCGGAAGCGGGGGGGCTCAGACCCAGTACTTC
CASSLFGSGGAQTQYF
>TRBD1|NA|TRBJ2-7|TRBV6-1
TGTGCCAGCAGGGACAGGGAAACCTACGAGCAGTACTTC
CASRDRETYEQYF
>NA|NA|TRBJ2-3|TRBV7-9
TGTGCCAGCAGCTCAGGTCCGGGCCGAGGTACGCAGTATTTT
CASSSGPGRGTQYF
>NA|NA|TRBJ2-1|TRBV4-1
TGCGCCAGCAGCCCTGGGGGGGCAGGGTCCAATGAGCAGTTCTTC
CASSPGGAGSNEQFF
>NA|NA|TRBJ2-5|TRBV6-5
TGTGCCAGCAGCTGGACTTTCCAAGAGACCCAGTACTTC
CASSWTFQETQYF
>NA|NA|TRBJ2-5|TRBV15
TGTGCCACCAGCATAAACAGGGGGGGGGAGACCCAGTACTTC
CATSINRGGETQYF
>NA|few|TRBJ2-3|TRBV7-8
TGTGCCAGCAGCTTGACAGATACGCAGTATTTT
CASSLTDTQYF
>NA|NA|TRBJ1-3|TRBV15
TGTGCCACCAGCAGAGATAGCGGGGGCTCTGGAAACACCATATATTTT
CATSRDSGGSGNTIYF